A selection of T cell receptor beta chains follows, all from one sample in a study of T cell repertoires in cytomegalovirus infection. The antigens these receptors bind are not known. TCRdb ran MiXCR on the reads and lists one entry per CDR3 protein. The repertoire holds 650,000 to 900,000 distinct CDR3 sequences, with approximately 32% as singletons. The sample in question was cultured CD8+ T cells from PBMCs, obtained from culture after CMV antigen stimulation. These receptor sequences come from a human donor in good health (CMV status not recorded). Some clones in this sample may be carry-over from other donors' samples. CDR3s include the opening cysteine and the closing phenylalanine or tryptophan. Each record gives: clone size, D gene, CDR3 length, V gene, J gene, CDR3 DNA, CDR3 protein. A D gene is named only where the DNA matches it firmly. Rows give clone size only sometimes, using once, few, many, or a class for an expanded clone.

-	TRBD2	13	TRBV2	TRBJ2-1	TGTGCCAGCCCCGAACGGGGGGAGCATGAGCAGTTCTTC	CASPERGEHEQFF
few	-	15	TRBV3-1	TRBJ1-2	TGTGCCAGCAGCCAAGAATGGGGGAATGGCTATGGCTACACCTTC	CASSQEWGNGYGYTF
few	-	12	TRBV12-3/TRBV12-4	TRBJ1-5	TGTGCCAGCAAATTCCCAGATCAGCCCCAGCATTTT	CASKFPDQPQHF
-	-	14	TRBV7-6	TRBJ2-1	TGTGCCAGCAGCTTAACAGGGCGGTACAATGAGCAGTTCTTC	CASSLTGRYNEQFF
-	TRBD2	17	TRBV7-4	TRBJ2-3	TGTGCCAGCAGCTCCCTTTGGGCTAGCGGGGACACAGATACGCAGTATTTT	CASSSLWASGDTDTQYF
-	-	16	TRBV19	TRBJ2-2	TGTGCCAGTAGTATCTGGAGACAGGTGAACACCGGGGAGCTGTTTTTT	CASSIWRQVNTGELFF
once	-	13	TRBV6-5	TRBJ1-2	TGTGCCAGCAGTGCGGGCGTCCACTATGGCTACACCTTC	CASSAGVHYGYTF
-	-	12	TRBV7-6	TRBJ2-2	TGTGCCAGCGGGGAGTACACCGGGGAGCTGTTTTTT	CASGEYTGELFF
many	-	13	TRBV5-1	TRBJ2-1	TGCGCCAGCAGCTTTCGGCTTGACAATGAGCAGTTCTTC	CASSFRLDNEQFF
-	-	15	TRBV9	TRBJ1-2	TGTGCCAGCAGCCAATCGGGCAAAATTAACTATGGCTACACCTTC	CASSQSGKINYGYTF
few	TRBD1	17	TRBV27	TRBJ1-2	TGTGCCAGCAGTTCACGCCCCCCAGGGACAGCTAACTATGGCTACACCTTC	CASSSRPPGTANYGYTF
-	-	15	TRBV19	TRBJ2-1	TGTGCCAGTAGTATAGTTCTAGTATCCTACAATGAGCAGTTCTTC	CASSIVLVSYNEQFF
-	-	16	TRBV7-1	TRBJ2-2	TGTGCCAGCAGACCCACAGGACCGACGAACACCGGGGAGCTGTTTTTT	CASRPTGPTNTGELFF
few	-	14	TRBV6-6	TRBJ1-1	TGTGCCAGCAGGCAGGGGATTGGGGGCACTGAAGCTTTCTTT	CASRQGIGGTEAFF
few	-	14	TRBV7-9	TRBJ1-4	TGTGCCAGCAGCTTAGGCACCGCCGGTGAAAAACTGTTTTTT	CASSLGTAGEKLFF
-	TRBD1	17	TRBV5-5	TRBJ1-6	TGTGCCAGCAGCTCACCTGTGACAGGGGGCGTCGGTTCACCCCTCCACTTT	CASSSPVTGGVGSPLHF
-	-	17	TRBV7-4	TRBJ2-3	TGTGCCAGCAGCTTCCCCCTATTCGGACTTGGCACAGATACGCAGTATTTT	CASSFPLFGLGTDTQYF
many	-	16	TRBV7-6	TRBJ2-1	TGTGCCAGCAGCTCCCACAGGGTCCCCACCTACAATGAGCAGTTCTTC	CASSSHRVPTYNEQFF
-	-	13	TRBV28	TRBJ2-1	TGTGCCAGCAGTTTTCCCGGCACGGAGGCGCAATTCTTC	CASSFPGTEAQFF
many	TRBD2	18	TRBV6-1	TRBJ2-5	TGTGCCAGCAGTGAAGCGAGAGGACTAGCGGAGGTCGTCCAGACCCAGTACTTC	CASSEARGLAEVVQTQYF
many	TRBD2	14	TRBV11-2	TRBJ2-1	TGTGCCAGCAGCTTAGACGGGGGGTACAATGAGCAGTTCTTC	CASSLDGGYNEQFF
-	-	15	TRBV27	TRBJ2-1	TGTGCCAGCAGTACGCTAGTGAGCTCCTACAATGAGCAGTTCTTC	CASSTLVSSYNEQFF
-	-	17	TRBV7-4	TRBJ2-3	TGTGCCAGCAGCCCCCCCAACAGGGAGAGTGGCGCAGATACGCAGTATTTT	CASSPPNRESGADTQYF
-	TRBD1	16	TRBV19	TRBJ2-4	TGTGCCAGTAGTAAAACAGGGGCAGGAGCCAAAAACATTCAGTACTTC	CASSKTGAGAKNIQYF
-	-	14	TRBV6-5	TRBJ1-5	TGTGCCAGCAGTTACCGTGTAGGAGGGCAGCCCCAGCATTTT	CASSYRVGGQPQHF
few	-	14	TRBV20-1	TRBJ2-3	TGCAGTGCTAGATCGACCATAAGCACAGATACGCAGTATTTT	CSARSTISTDTQYF
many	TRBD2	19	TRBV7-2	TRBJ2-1	TGTGCCAGCAGCTTGTTGGCGGGGTGGATAGCGGGGCCCAACAATGAGCAGTTCTTC	CASSLLAGWIAGPNNEQFF
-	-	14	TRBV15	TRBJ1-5	TGTGCCACCGGGCTGGGAGCGAACAATCAGCCCCAGCATTTT	CATGLGANNQPQHF
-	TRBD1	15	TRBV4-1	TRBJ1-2	TGCGCCAGCAGCCAACCGGGACAGGCGAACTATGGCTACACCTTC	CASSQPGQANYGYTF
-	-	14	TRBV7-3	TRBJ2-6	TGTGCCAGCAGCTTAATCTCTAGGGCCAACGTCCTGACTTTC	CASSLISRANVLTF
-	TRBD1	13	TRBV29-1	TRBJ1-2	TGCAGCGTCGTGACAGGGCGAGTTCGTCCCTACACCTTC	CSVVTGRVRPYTF
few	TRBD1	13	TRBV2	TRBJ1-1	TGTGCCAGCAGTGAGGACAGGGGGCGCAAAGCTTTCTTT	CASSEDRGRKAFF
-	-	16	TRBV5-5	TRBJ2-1	TGTGCCAGCAGCCCAGGGGGGACACCCCACGTGGATGAGCAGTTCTTC	CASSPGGTPHVDEQFF
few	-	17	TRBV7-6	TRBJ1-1	TGTGCCAGCAGCTTAGGGGGGGGCGGATTTTCTGACACTGAAGCTTTCTTT	CASSLGGGGFSDTEAFF
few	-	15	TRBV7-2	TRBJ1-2	TGTGCCAGCAGCTTAATCATACAGGGAGACTATGGCTACACCTTC	CASSLIIQGDYGYTF
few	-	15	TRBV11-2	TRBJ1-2	TGTGCCAGCAGCTTCTCTGGGGGCTGGAACTATGGCTACACCTTC	CASSFSGGWNYGYTF
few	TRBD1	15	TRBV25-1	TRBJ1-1	TGTGCCAGCAGTGACTCCGGGACAGGGGCGACTGAAGCTTTCTTT	CASSDSGTGATEAFF
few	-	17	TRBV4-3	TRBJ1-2	TGCGCCAGCAGCCAAGAGATCCACAGACAGCATAACTATGGCTACACCTTC	CASSQEIHRQHNYGYTF
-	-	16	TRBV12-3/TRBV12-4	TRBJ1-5	TGTGCCAGCAGTTTAGGCACTCCCGCCTTAGGTCAGCCCCAGCATTTT	CASSLGTPALGQPQHF
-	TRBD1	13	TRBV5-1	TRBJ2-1	TGCGCCAGCAGCTCGAGGGGGCTCAATGAGCAGTTCTTC	CASSSRGLNEQFF